These 7 T cell receptor beta chains share one sample of origin, sequenced in a study of radiotherapy plus CTLA-4 blockade in lung cancer. This table comes from immunoSEQ multiplex PCR, and its TCRdb copy is limited to in-frame clones, with some not included. Of about 77,000 clones in the sample, less than 85% are singletons; the top ten hold over 9%. The sample was peripheral blood, taken from a patient treated with radiotherapy plus ipilimumab. Every receptor here comes from a human donor with non-small cell lung cancer whose response to radiotherapy plus ipilimumab could not be evaluated.

This clone was seen a few times. The V gene is TRBV6-6, the J gene TRBJ1-2, with 7 bases matching TRBD1. The CDR3 sequence is 13 residues long. V lost 5 bases to trimming and J lost 7 bases; unmatched junction nucleotides: 7. From germline, CDR1 is MNHNY and CDR2 SVGAGI (reference sequence). The CDR3 nucleotides read TGTGCCAGCAGTCCTGACAGGGCGGTTGGCTACACCTTC. It yields the protein CASSPDRAVGYTF.

The chain recombines TRBV27 with TRBJ2-7; possibly TRBD2 for D (5 bases). Trimming shortened V by 5 bases and J by 3 bases, and 14 bases separated the two germline ends. This CDR3 is 14 amino acids long. Germline CDR1 reads MNHEY; CDR2 reads SMNVEV (reference sequence). For the CDR3, the DNA is TGTGCCAGCAGTCCGGGATCGAGCAACTACGAGCAGTACTTC. Amino acid sequence: CASSPGSSNYEQYF.

This sequence joins TRBV29-1 and TRBJ1-2; 8 bases are shared with TRBD1. The germline V gene encodes CDR1 SQVTM and CDR2 ANQGSEA. The CDR3 has 13 amino acids. The V segment lost 0 bases and the J segment 5 bases; nucleotides outside the gene matches: 2. In DNA, the CDR3 is TGCAGCGTTGAAGAGGACAGGGCGTATGGCTACACCTTC. As protein: CSVEEDRAYGYTF.

The chain combines TRBV5-5 with TRBJ2-5, with D possibly matching TRBD1 (6 bases). The CDR3 has 14 residues. Germline V CDR1 and CDR2: SGHKS, YYEKEE (reference sequence). V was shortened by 0 bases and J by 4 bases, with 10 bases between the two germline ends. The CDR3 DNA reads TGTGCCAGCAGCTTGGGGATGACAGGAGAGACCCAGTACTTC. Translated: CASSLGMTGETQYF.

J is TRBJ1-1 and V is TRBV7-9; D is uncertain. V was pared by 5 bases and J by 1 base, with 8 bases between. Looked up from germline, CDR1 is SEHNR and CDR2 is FQNEAQ (reference sequence). This CDR3 is built from 13 residues. For the CDR3, the DNA is TGTGCCAGCAGCCCCGAGGGGAACACTGAAGCTTTCTTT. Amino acid sequence: CASSPEGNTEAFF.

This clone was counted a single time. The same CDR3 also results from other DNA sequences found in this sample. This sequence joins TRBV7-2 and TRBJ1-1; no reliable D call. The CDR3 has 13 amino acids. Germline V gives CDR1 SGHTA, CDR2 FQGNSA. The germline V and J ends were trimmed by 1 base and 3 bases, with 6 bases remaining between them. This chain's CDR3 is CASSLGGDTEAFF. The CDR3 DNA reads as TGTGCCAGCAGCTTAGGAGGAGACACTGAAGCTTTCTTT.

J is TRBJ1-6 and V is TRBV4-2; TRBD1 is a possible D gene (6 bases). This CDR3 has 19 residues. V shed 1 base and J shed 4 bases, with 20 bases lying between them. Per germline, CDR1 LGHNA and CDR2 YNFKEQ. The CDR3 DNA reads TGTGCCAGCAGCCAAGGAGCTTTAAGCCAGGGGCGTTATAATTCACCCCTCCACTTT. Protein sequence: CASSQGALSQGRYNSPLHF.